These 11 T cell receptor beta chains originate from one sample sequenced in a study of regulatory T cells in long-lasting Graves disease. Library construction for TCR beta used iRepertoire HTBI primers and Arm-PCR of CDR3 regions. In TCRdb, the multiplex PCR reads were re-called with MiXCR into one record per CDR3 protein. The sample carries some 410,000 distinct CDR3 sequences, roughly 15% recorded once. This sample's time point: newly diagnosed GD, antithyroid drugs for less than 3 months. Extracted PBMC RNA gave rise to the TCR library. Separately, the same data were catalogued under a study of T cells in Graves' hyperthyroidism and ophthalmopathy.

Sample: peripheral blood mononuclear cells (PBMCs), taken at new diagnosis, from a patient treated with antithyroid drugs. These receptors were taken from a young woman with Graves disease.

This clonotype was detected a few times. The chain is built from TRBV20-1 and TRBJ1-6; no definite D call. The CDR3 covers 15 residues. V was shortened by 0 bases and J by 5 bases, with 11 bases between the two germline ends. The germline V gene encodes CDR1 DFQATT and CDR2 SNEGSKA (reference sequence). The CDR3, as DNA: TGCAGTGCTAGAGAAAGCTTCCCTGATAATTCACCCCTCCACTTT. This codes for CSARESFPDNSPLHF.

The chain recombines TRBV28 with TRBJ2-2; the match to TRBD2 covers 8 bases. Germline V gene data show CDR1 as MDHEN and CDR2 as SYDVKM. V was pared by 1 base and J by 6 bases, with 7 bases of the junction left unmatched. CDR3 length equals 16 residues. Here the CDR3 DNA reads TGTGCCAGCAGTTTATTTGTGACTAGCGCCGCCGGGGAGCTGTTTTTT. Translated, it gives CASSLFVTSAAGELFF. The whole variable domain, filled in from reference TRBV28 and TRBJ2-2, reads DVKVTQSSRYLVKRTGEKVFLECVQDMDHENMFWYRQDPGLGLRLIYFSYDVKMKEKGDIPEGYSVSREKKERFSLILESASTNQTSMYLCASSLFVTSAAGELFFGEGSRLTVL.

This clonotype was seen ten or more times. V and J are TRBV27 and TRBJ2-7; 14 positions match TRBD2. The V gene end was trimmed by 4 bases and the J gene end by 7 bases; junction bases not matched to a gene: 6. Germline CDR1 MNHEY, CDR2 SMNVEV (reference sequence). This CDR3 contains 15 residues. The CDR3 DNA reads as TGTGCCAGCAGTTCCGGGACTAGCGGGAGATCTGAGCAGTACTTC. Residues: CASSSGTSGRSEQYF.

The V and J genes are TRBV19 and TRBJ2-6; unclear D gene. The CDR3 loop spans 18 amino acids. The germline gives CDR1 LNHDA, CDR2 SQIVND (reference sequence). Trimming stripped 4 bases from V and 4 bases from J, with 20 bases between. The CDR3 loop reads CASSTTAVRISGANVLTF. CDR3 in DNA: TGTGCCAGTAGTACCACGGCCGTCCGCATATCCGGGGCCAACGTCCTGACTTTC.

This clonotype was seen repeatedly, ten times or more. This sequence joins TRBV12-3 or TRBV12-4 and TRBJ1-1; 7 nucleotides align to TRBD1. CDR3 length equals 13 residues. With 5 bases clipped from V and 0 bases from J, the junction kept 0 bases outside the gene matches. CDR3 DNA sequence: TGTGCCAGCAGTGACAGGGTGAACACTGAAGCTTTCTTT. Its translation: CASSDRVNTEAFF.

This clonotype has at least ten counts. The genes are TRBV4-2 and TRBJ2-5; 9 positions match TRBD2. Germline V lookup: CDR1 LGHNA, CDR2 YNFKEQ. CDR3 length equals 15 residues. V gave up 4 bases and J gave up 4 bases; unmatched junction bases: 7. CDR3 sequence (DNA): TGTGCCAGCAGCCGAGAAGCGGGAGGTCGAGAGACCCAGTACTTC. Its translation: CASSREAGGRETQYF.

This clonotype was detected many times. CDR3 coding DNA: TGTGCCAGCAGTTTTGGATCTGGAAACACCATATATTTT. Encoded protein: CASSFGSGNTIYF. V and J are TRBV28 and TRBJ1-3, with unresolved D. Germline values: CDR1 MDHEN, CDR2 SYDVKM. V lost 3 bases and J lost 1, with 4 bases in between. There are 13 residues in the CDR3.

This clonotype was observed at least ten times. The CDR3 here is CAISDADSSYGYTF. CDR3 DNA sequence: TGTGCCATCAGTGATGCTGACAGTTCCTATGGCTACACCTTC. The rearrangement uses TRBV10-3 and TRBJ1-2, with D maybe TRBD1 (5 bases). The germline V gene encodes CDR1 ENHRY and CDR2 SYGVKD. V lost 3 bases to trimming and J lost 4 bases, with 12 bases between them. The CDR3 spans 14 residues.

This clonotype has ten or more counts. J is TRBJ2-7 and V is TRBV20-1; D could derive from TRBD1 or TRBD2 (6 bases each). The CDR3 loop spans 18 amino acids. With 3 bases removed from V and 1 base from J, the gap between germline ends came to 25 bases. The germline gives CDR1 DFQATT, CDR2 SNEGSKA (reference sequence). CDR3 sequence reads: CSASTGAQWAPVSYEQYF. The CDR3 coding sequence is TGCAGTGCTAGTACGGGGGCGCAATGGGCCCCAGTATCCTACGAGCAGTACTTC.

This clonotype was found a few times. The chain recombines TRBV6-1 with TRBJ2-7, with unresolved D. This CDR3 is 14 amino acids long. Germline CDR1 reads MNHNS; CDR2 reads SASEGT. The V and J ends lost 3 bases and 6 bases respectively, with 15 bases between them. The CDR3 loop reads CASSDFNQEGEQYF. The CDR3 DNA follows: TGTGCCAGCAGTGATTTTAACCAAGAAGGCGAGCAGTACTTC.

Many counts were recorded for this clonotype. The junction shows a germline mismatch at one end, possibly a read error. The V and J genes are TRBV6-1 and TRBJ1-2; no reliable D call. CDR1 is MNHNS and CDR2 is SASEGT in the germline V gene. There are 10 residues in the CDR3. The CDR3 nucleotides read TGTGCCAGCAGTGAATCGGATAGGCCCTTC. Its protein product is CASSESDRPF.